This T cell receptor (beta chain) was obtained from a study of cytomegalovirus exposure and HLA in healthy donors. Broader study findings: Later analysis demonstrated an association between a missense DCLRE1C variant and TCR beta V- and J-gene trimming. There were several of the most significant clusters that appeared linked to common viral pathogens in a later analysis.

After removal of 2 bases from V and 4 bases from J, the junction contained 3 bases not matched to a gene. The CDR3 contains 15 residues. From germline, CDR1 is MNHNY and CDR2 SVGAGI (reference sequence). PCR used 60 Vbeta primers and 13 Jbeta primers. Clones were read by immunoSEQ multiplex PCR, and TCRdb kept only the in-frame ones, dropping some. The repertoire consists of 120,000 or so clones, with over 60% occurring once and the leading ten covering over 0.9%. For this clone: Antigen specificity is unknown.

The chain recombines TRBV6-6 with TRBJ2-1, with 9 bases identical to TRBD1. The material sequenced was PBMCs. This clonotype was sampled from a human donor in good health. In nucleotides, the CDR3 is TGTGCCAGCAGTTACGGGACAGGGTTTTACAATGAGCAGTTCTTC. Its protein is CASSYGTGFYNEQFF.